Below, one T cell receptor beta chain is given with its context. The antigen is unknown. The sample originates from a study of radiotherapy plus CTLA-4 blockade in lung cancer. About the study: Of the patients, about 18% showed objective responses and about 29% attained disease control. Study conclusions and caveats: It was early blood T cell clone dynamics, with interferon-beta, that reportedly best predicted response. Tumor-origin TCR clones grew in blood after radiotherapy plus ipilimumab.

From germline, CDR1 is SGHTA and CDR2 FQGNSA. This CDR3 is built from 14 residues. V was pared by 1 base and J by 3 bases, with 8 bases between. Focal radiation was given together with CTLA-4 blockade (ipilimumab) to patients with chemo-refractory metastatic non-small-cell lung cancer. Method: immunoSEQ multiplex PCR; TCRdb's copy keeps in-frame clones and lacks some. The repertoire has over 12,000 clones, around 87% of them found once; the top ten carry approximately 14%. The source was peripheral blood, collected from a patient treated with radiotherapy plus ipilimumab. The chain is built from TRBV7-2 and TRBJ2-3; D remains ambiguous. The sequence derives from a human donor with non-small cell lung cancer that progressed on radiotherapy plus ipilimumab. Some clones in this sample may be carry-over from other donors' samples. CDR3 sequence (DNA): TGTGCCAGCAGCTTAGGTAGTTTGACAGATACGCAGTATTTT. Translated, it gives CASSLGSLTDTQYF. Variable domain in full (rest from reference TRBV7-2 and TRBJ2-3): GAGVSQSPSNKVTEKGKDVELRCDPISGHTALYWYRQSLGQGLEFLIYFQGNSAPDKSGLPSDRFSAERTGGSVSTLTIQRTQQEDSAVYLCASSLGSLTDTQYFGPGTRLTVL.